The clone carrying this T cell receptor beta chain was observed a few times. The data derive from a study of regulatory T cells in long-lasting Graves disease. Time point of the sample: newly diagnosed GD, antithyroid drugs for less than 3 months. The TCR library was prepared using RNA isolated from PBMCs. Libraries of TCR beta came from iRepertoire HTBI primers plus Arm-PCR of CDR3 regions. TCRdb ran MiXCR on the multiplex PCR reads and lists one entry per CDR3 protein. This sample has 420,000 or so distinct CDR3 sequences, with less than 20% found just once. Separately, the same data were catalogued under a study of T cells in Graves' hyperthyroidism and ophthalmopathy.

The sequences come from peripheral blood mononuclear cells (PBMCs), collected at new diagnosis, from a patient treated with antithyroid drugs. The TCR sequence derives from a woman aged 18-29 years with Graves disease.

The DNA of the CDR3 is TGTGCCAGCAGTTTCCGGGAGGGCCTCTTCGACGAGCAGTACTTC. Its protein product is CASSFREGLFDEQYF. The chain has TRBV12-3 or TRBV12-4 and TRBJ2-7; TRBD2 matches at 8 bases. The CDR3 has 15 amino acids. Trimming cost V 3 bases and J 5 bases; bases outside gene matches: 9.